Following are 31 T cell receptor beta chains from one sample sequenced in a study of T-cell reconstitution after alpha-beta-depleted transplantation in children. Preparation of the TCRbeta library used unique molecular identifiers. TCRdb called the PCR reads again in MiXCR, with one record for every CDR3 protein. The sample consists of about 300,000 distinct CDR3 sequences, about a tenth of them appearing once. Material: PBMCs, obtained before TCRalphabeta/CD19-depleted stem cell transplant. The source is a boy less than two years old with acute myeloid leukemia, due to receive a stem cell transplant.

This clonotype was counted many times. V and J are TRBV5-5 and TRBJ2-2; the D is unclear. Germline V gene data show CDR1 as SGHKS and CDR2 as YYEKEE (reference sequence). The ends were cut back, 0 bases at V and 6 bases at J, with 6 bases in the middle. The CDR3 contains 13 residues. DNA of the CDR3: TGTGCCAGCAGCTTGGAAGGCGCCGGGGAGCTGTTTTTT. The encoded protein is CASSLEGAGELFF.

This clonotype came up many times. The CDR3, as DNA: TGTGCCAGCAGCCCCAGGCTAGCGGGACCCACAGATACGCAGTATTTT. Translating it yields CASSPRLAGPTDTQYF. The chain recombines TRBV7-2 with TRBJ2-3, with 9 bases identical to TRBD2. Germline V gene lookup returns CDR1 SGHTA and CDR2 FQGNSA. The CDR3 totals 16 residues. V shed 5 bases, J shed 2 bases, and the junction held 8 bases outside the gene matches.

This clonotype appeared many times. The chain carries TRBV6-1 and TRBJ2-7, with a tentative D call TRBD2 (6 bases). V lost 5 bases to trimming and J lost 2 bases, with 10 bases between them. Looked up from germline, CDR1 is MNHNS and CDR2 is SASEGT. The CDR3 totals 13 residues. DNA for the CDR3: TGTGCCAGCAGTAGCCGGGAGACCTACGAGCAGTACTTC. It encodes CASSSRETYEQYF.

This clonotype was counted ten times or more. V and J are TRBV20-1 and TRBJ1-5; D uncertain. Germline V gene data show CDR1 as DFQATT and CDR2 as SNEGSKA (reference sequence). V was trimmed by 3 bases and J by 4 bases, leaving 10 bases between them. The CDR3 extends over 13 amino acids. For the CDR3, the DNA is TGCAGTGCTAGCTTCGGCAGGAATCAGCCCCAGCATTTT. This codes for CSASFGRNQPQHF.

This clonotype appeared many times. This CDR3 is CSVPILAGDRIGELFF. The CDR3 DNA follows: TGCAGCGTCCCGATACTAGCGGGAGATCGTATCGGGGAGCTGTTTTTT. J is TRBJ2-2 and V is TRBV29-1; 11 bases match TRBD2. From germline, CDR1 is SQVTM and CDR2 ANQGSEA. The V and J ends lost 6 bases and 7 bases, in that order; junction bases with no gene match: 13. The CDR3 spans 16 residues.

This clonotype has ten or more counts. The rearrangement uses TRBV29-1 and TRBJ2-7, with a weak D call TRBD1 (7 bases). This CDR3 has 12 residues. Germline CDR1 reads SQVTM; CDR2 reads ANQGSEA. The V end lost 3 bases, the J end lost 6 bases, and 12 bases lay between the germline ends. Here the CDR3 DNA reads TGCAGCGTTGAGGCGGGACAGAGCGAGCAGTACTTC. Its translation: CSVEAGQSEQYF.

This clonotype has more than one count but fewer than ten. The chain is built from TRBV30 and TRBJ1-2; D ambiguous. The CDR3 runs 12 residues. Germline values: CDR1 GTSNPN, CDR2 SVGIG (reference sequence). V was shortened by 7 bases and J by 8 bases, with 17 bases between the two germline ends. CDR3 protein: CALERLGRGYTF. The CDR3, as DNA: TGTGCCTTGGAACGCTTAGGGCGCGGCTACACCTTC. Supplemented by reference TRBV30 and TRBJ1-2, the full variable domain reads SQTIHQWPATLVQPVGSPLSLECTVEGTSNPNLYWYRQAAGRGLQLLFYSVGIGQISSEVPQNLSASRPQDRQFILSSKKLLLSDSGFYLCALERLGRGYTFGSGTRLTVV.

The gene calls are TRBV4-3 and TRBJ2-7, with D possibly being TRBD2 (5 bases). The V gene's germline CDR1 is LGHNA and CDR2 YSLEER. The V end lost 0 bases, the J end lost 2 bases, and 11 bases lay between the germline ends. CDR3 length: 15 amino acids. The CDR3 is CASSQDFRGTYEQYF. In DNA, the CDR3 is TGCGCCAGCAGCCAAGATTTTCGGGGTACCTACGAGCAGTACTTC.

This clonotype was seen repeatedly, ten times or more. The rearrangement uses TRBV28 and TRBJ2-3; D gene ambiguous. Germline values: CDR1 MDHEN, CDR2 SYDVKM. The CDR3 contains 13 residues. The V end lost 1 base, the J end lost 6 bases, and 8 bases lay between the germline ends. The CDR3 sequence is CASSLSVGDTQYF. CDR3 DNA sequence: TGTGCCAGCAGTTTATCAGTGGGGGATACGCAGTATTTT. Filled out from reference TRBV28 and TRBJ2-3, the complete variable domain reads DVKVTQSSRYLVKRTGEKVFLECVQDMDHENMFWYRQDPGLGLRLIYFSYDVKMKEKGDIPEGYSVSREKKERFSLILESASTNQTSMYLCASSLSVGDTQYFGPGTRLTVL.

This clonotype has ten or more counts. The chain carries TRBV5-1 and TRBJ1-2; no firm D call. This CDR3 comprises 14 residues. Trimming stripped 8 bases from V and 0 bases from J, with 14 bases between. Looked up from germline, CDR1 is SGHRS and CDR2 is YFSETQ. CDR3 amino acids: CARVDRPTNYGYTF. CDR3 sequence (DNA): TGCGCCAGAGTGGACCGCCCGACTAACTATGGCTACACCTTC.

J is TRBJ2-7 and V is TRBV12-3 or TRBV12-4; 7 nucleotides line up with TRBD1. The junction had 6 bases not matched to a gene; V was cut back by 3 bases and J by 7 bases. The CDR3 covers 13 residues. CDR3 residues: CASSFRMTGEQYF. The CDR3 bases are TGTGCCAGCAGTTTTCGGATGACAGGGGAGCAGTACTTC.

This clonotype was counted at least ten times. One end of the junction varies from germline; a read error may be responsible. The chain joins TRBV5-1 to TRBJ2-7; possibly TRBD1 for D (6 bases). The CDR3 has 13 amino acids. CDR1 is SGHRS, CDR2 YFSETQ, per germline. The CDR3 nucleotides are TGTGCCAGCAGTTTAGGACAGTCCTACGAGCAGTACTTC. Translating gives CASSLGQSYEQYF.

This clonotype was observed at least ten times. The chain recombines TRBV27 with TRBJ2-1; 7 bases are shared with TRBD1. Germline CDR1 is MNHEY and CDR2 is SMNVEV (reference sequence). Trimming took 2 bases from V and 10 from J; bases not matched to a gene: 5. The CDR3 totals 13 residues. CDR3 nucleotides: TGTGCCAGCAGTTTAGCCGGGACAGACGAGCAGTTCTTC. This encodes CASSLAGTDEQFF.

This clonotype showed up just a few times. The genes are TRBV4-3 and TRBJ2-2; possibly TRBD1 for D (5 bases). Germline V gene sequence: CDR1 LGHNA, CDR2 YSLEER. The CDR3 runs 14 residues. Trimming took 1 base from V and 7 from J, leaving 10 bases between them. The CDR3 bases are TGCGCCAGCAGCCAAGGAGTAGGGGACGGGGAGCTGTTTTTT. Protein product: CASSQGVGDGELFF.

This clonotype came up many times. This chain uses TRBV15 with TRBJ1-1, with D perhaps matching TRBD1 (5 bases). V was trimmed by 2 bases and J by 5 bases, leaving 12 bases between them. The germline CDR1 and CDR2 sequences are LNHNV and YYDKDF (reference sequence). The CDR3 is 14 amino acids. CDR3 bases: TGTGCCACCAGCAGACCGGGGGAGATAACTGAAGCTTTCTTT. This sequence encodes CATSRPGEITEAFF.

This clonotype was counted many times. This chain connects TRBV2 to TRBJ2-7; 7 bases align to TRBD1. Germline V gene lookup returns CDR1 SNHLY and CDR2 FYNNEI. There are 13 residues in the CDR3. With 10 bases clipped from V and 1 base from J, the junction kept 7 bases outside the gene matches. The DNA for the CDR3 is TGTGCCACCCTGGACAGGAATTCCTACGAGCAGTACTTC. Residues: CATLDRNSYEQYF.

This clonotype was seen a few times. This rearrangement joins TRBV20-1 to TRBJ2-7; 7 bases match TRBD2. The V gene's germline CDR1 is DFQATT and CDR2 SNEGSKA (reference sequence). This CDR3 comprises 13 residues. J lost 1 base, V lost 2 bases, and 2 bases had no gene match. The CDR3 sequence: CSARWEGSYEQYF. DNA for the CDR3: TGCAGTGCTAGATGGGAGGGTTCCTACGAGCAGTACTTC.

In its sample, this clonotype was seen many times. This rearrangement joins TRBV5-4 to TRBJ2-7; TRBD2 aligns across 8 bases. The length of the CDR3 is 14 residues. J lost 6 bases, V lost 2 bases, and 7 bases had no gene match. Per germline, CDR1 SGHNT and CDR2 YYREEE (reference sequence). The CDR3 DNA reads TGTGCCAGCAGCTTCGGCGGGGGGACGGGCGAGCAGTACTTC. Encoded protein: CASSFGGGTGEQYF. Supplemented by reference TRBV5-4 and TRBJ2-7, the full variable domain reads ETGVTQSPTHLIKTRGQQVTLRCSSQSGHNTVSWYQQALGQGPQFIFQYYREEENGRGNFPPRFSGLQFPNYSSELNVNALELDDSALYLCASSFGGGTGEQYFGPGTRLTVT.

In this sample, this clonotype turned up a few times. The chain joins TRBV10-3 to TRBJ1-2; 9 nucleotides match TRBD1. The CDR3 is 14 amino acids. The V segment lost 3 bases and the J segment 8 bases; nucleotides outside the gene matches: 7. Germline assignment: CDR1 ENHRY and CDR2 SYGVKD. The CDR3 region has the DNA TGTGCCATCAGTGAAGCAGGGGACAGGGACGGCTACACCTTC. It translates to CAISEAGDRDGYTF.

This clonotype was seen ten or more times. This may be a read error, as it is one base from a much larger clone. The V and J genes are TRBV12-3 or TRBV12-4 and TRBJ2-4, with D perhaps matching TRBD2 (5 bases). The CDR3 runs to 15 residues. With 2 bases removed from V and 1 base from J, the gap between germline ends came to 9 bases. CDR3 amino acids: CASSLWRGAKNIQYF. Written as DNA, the CDR3 is TGTGCCAGCAGTTTATGGAGAGGGGCCAAAAACATTCAGTACTTC.

This clonotype was recorded a few times. The chain couples TRBV29-1 to TRBJ1-1; D is unresolved. The CDR3 has 11 residues. The germline V and J ends were trimmed by 4 bases and 7 bases, with 10 bases remaining between them. Germline CDR1 is SQVTM and CDR2 is ANQGSEA. In DNA, the CDR3 is TGCAGCGTTGTACGGGCCCTTGAAGCTTTCTTT. It encodes CSVVRALEAFF.

Ten or more counts support this clonotype. This chain uses TRBV28 with TRBJ1-6; no clear D. There are 13 residues in the CDR3. Per germline, CDR1 MDHEN and CDR2 SYDVKM. V was pared by 6 bases and J by 4 bases, with 7 bases between. CDR3 nucleotide sequence: TGTGCCAGCAGCGACGAATATAATTCACCCCTCCACTTT. Translation gives CASSDEYNSPLHF.

V and J are TRBV25-1 and TRBJ2-7; D possibly uses TRBD1 or TRBD2 (7 bases each). CDR1 and CDR2 from the germline V gene are MGHDK and SYGVNS. V lost 1 base to trimming and J lost 6 bases, with 19 bases between them. This CDR3 spans 16 amino acids. The CDR3 here is CASSEWRGTAPSEQYF. The CDR3, as DNA: TGTGCCAGCAGTGAATGGCGGGGGACAGCTCCCTCCGAGCAGTACTTC.

The chain links TRBV20-1 to TRBJ1-5; 10 nucleotides line up with TRBD1. The V gene's germline CDR1 is DFQATT and CDR2 SNEGSKA (reference sequence). This CDR3 is 17 amino acids long. Germline trimming cut 4 bases from V and 3 bases from J; bases unmatched to any gene: 12. The CDR3 loop reads CSATSLPGTGVNQPQHF. The CDR3 DNA reads TGCAGTGCTACCTCTCTTCCCGGGACAGGGGTCAATCAGCCCCAGCATTTT.

With regard to this clonotype: This may be a read error, as it is one base from a much larger clone. This rearrangement joins TRBV4-2 to TRBJ2-7; D perhaps matches TRBD2 (5 bases). Trimming removed 0 bases from V and 4 bases from J, with 7 bases in between. This CDR3 contains 13 residues. CDR1 LGHNA and CDR2 YNFKEQ come from the germline V gene. The CDR3 DNA sequence: TGTGCCAGCAGCCAAGAGGGCGGGTACGAGCAGTACTTC. This translates into CASSQEGGYEQYF.

This chain joins TRBV12-3 or TRBV12-4 and TRBJ1-4; perhaps TRBD1 as D (5 bases). Trimming took 2 bases from V and 0 from J, leaving 16 bases between them. The CDR3 is 18 amino acids. This CDR3 reads CASSLLRARAPTNEKLFF. CDR3 nucleotide sequence: TGTGCCAGCAGTTTACTGCGGGCCAGGGCACCAACTAATGAAAAACTGTTTTTT.

In its sample, this clonotype was seen many times. The rearrangement links TRBV9 to TRBJ2-1; perhaps TRBD2 as D (5 bases). The germline V and J ends were trimmed by 2 bases and 12 bases, with 9 bases remaining between them. Germline CDR1 SGDLS, CDR2 YYNGEE. The CDR3 runs to 11 residues. The CDR3 is CASSVRTRQFF. Here the CDR3 DNA reads TGTGCCAGCAGCGTTCGGACTCGGCAGTTCTTC.

V gene TRBV3-1 combines with J gene TRBJ2-7; 11 bases align to TRBD2. J gave up 4 bases and V 4 bases, and 6 bases lay outside the gene matches. This CDR3 region has 15 residues. Germline assignment: CDR1 LGHDT and CDR2 YNNKEL (reference sequence). Written as DNA, the CDR3 is TGTGCCAGCAGCCTACTAGCGGGAGTATCGTACGAGCAGTACTTC. Amino acids: CASSLLAGVSYEQYF.

This clonotype showed up many times. This chain connects TRBV12-3 or TRBV12-4 to TRBJ2-4; TRBD2 is a possible D gene (5 bases). The CDR3 is 11 residues long. Trimming took 3 bases from V and 13 from J, leaving 10 bases between them. The CDR3 reads CASSLGEDQYF. CDR3 DNA: TGTGCCAGCAGTTTGGGAGAGGACCAGTACTTC.

There are many counts of this clonotype. V and J are TRBV7-8 and TRBJ2-2, with 7 bases matching TRBD2. Germline CDR1 is SGHVS and CDR2 is FQNEAQ. The trim removed 3 bases at V and 1 base at J, leaving 2 bases unmatched. The CDR3 covers 15 residues. Written as DNA, the CDR3 is TGTGCCAGCAGCTTTTCGGGGGGGAACACCGGGGAGCTGTTTTTT. This codes for CASSFSGGNTGELFF.

This clonotype was counted ten times or more. The chain couples TRBV28 to TRBJ2-1; D might be TRBD2 (5 bases). The CDR3 sequence is 13 residues long. Trimming stripped 6 bases from V and 5 bases from J, with 11 bases between. From germline, CDR1 is MDHEN and CDR2 SYDVKM. CDR3 nucleotides: TGTGCCAGCAGAAGGACTTTCCACAATGAGCAGTTCTTC. This encodes CASRRTFHNEQFF.